This T cell receptor beta chain is from a study of blood T cell repertoires in COVID-19. Turning to the study itself: PBMCs, B-cell-depleted T cells, or T cells provided the cDNA or gDNA that made up the material.

Germline-derived CDR1 and CDR2 are MNHEY and SMNVEV (reference sequence). This CDR3 is built from 10 residues. V lost 7 bases and J 5 bases, leaving 6 bases between the germline ends. Per the original methods: Amplification of reference gene primers provided the estimated nucleated cell counts. Repertoires were generated with immunoSEQ multiplex PCR, while TCRdb's copy carries only in-frame clones and drops some. V and J calls plus clone size are reproduced from that table; the DNA served to infer D and trimming. The sample includes some 270,000 clones, approximately 85% seen only once; the top ten take roughly 4%. Cohort 3 donors counted as recovered after two negative PCRs, clearance, or resolved symptoms.

The sequence was collected from a woman between 25 and 40 years old who had recovered from COVID-19. The J gene is TRBJ2-7, the V gene TRBV27; unclear D gene. Material: PBMCs or T cells enriched from blood (not recorded which). This CDR3 is CASIRNEQYF. In nucleotides, the CDR3 is TGTGCCAGCATCAGGAACGAGCAGTACTTC.